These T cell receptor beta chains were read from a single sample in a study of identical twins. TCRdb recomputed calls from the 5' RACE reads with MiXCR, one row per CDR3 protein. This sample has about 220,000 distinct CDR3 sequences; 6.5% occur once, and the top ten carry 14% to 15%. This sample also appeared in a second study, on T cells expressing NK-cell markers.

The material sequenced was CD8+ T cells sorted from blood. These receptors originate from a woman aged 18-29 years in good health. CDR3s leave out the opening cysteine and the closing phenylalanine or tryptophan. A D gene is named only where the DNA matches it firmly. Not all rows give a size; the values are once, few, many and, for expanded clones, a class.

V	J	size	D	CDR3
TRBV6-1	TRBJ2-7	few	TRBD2	ASSPKVGLAGALGYEQY
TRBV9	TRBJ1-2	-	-	ASSVDWSGYT
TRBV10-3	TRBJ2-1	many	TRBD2	AISESLAGGPGHEQF
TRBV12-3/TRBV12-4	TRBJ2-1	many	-	ASSSPSSPDEQF
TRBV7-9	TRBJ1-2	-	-	ASSSPPGLLGYT
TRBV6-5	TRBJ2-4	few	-	ASSYTGLAKNIQY
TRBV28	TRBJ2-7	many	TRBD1	ASSPHRDREYYEQY
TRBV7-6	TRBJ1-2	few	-	ASSPLVGGHYGYT
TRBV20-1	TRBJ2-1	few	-	SASSGMGEQF
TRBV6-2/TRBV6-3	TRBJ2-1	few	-	ATSNFPSHNEQF
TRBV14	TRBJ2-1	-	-	ASSQGPGRLSSYNEQF
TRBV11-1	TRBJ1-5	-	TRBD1	ASSSSPGTGLRSVNQPQH
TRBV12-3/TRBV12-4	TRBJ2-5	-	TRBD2	ASTFSGGPRETQY
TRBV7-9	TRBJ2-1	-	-	ASSLETGEQF
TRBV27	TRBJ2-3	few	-	ASSLSPGDTQY
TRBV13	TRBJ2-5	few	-	ASSVDWGEKTQY
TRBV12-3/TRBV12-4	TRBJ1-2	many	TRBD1	ASSSTGQGGYGYT